The 22 T cell receptor beta chains presented below share a single source sample, sequenced in a study of blood T cell repertoires in COVID-19. TCRdb keeps only in-frame clones here, not all; method: immunoSEQ multiplex PCR. The sample shows hundreds of thousands of clones, 83% of them seen only once. Material for sequencing was peripheral blood. The receptors stem from a woman aged 40 to 50 with active or convalescent COVID-19.

This rearrangement joins TRBV19 to TRBJ2-4, with TRBD1 matching 7 bases. The CDR3 is 16 amino acids. V lost 9 bases to trimming and J lost 1 base; unmatched junction nucleotides: 12. Germline CDR1 and CDR2: LNHDA and SQIVND (reference sequence). The CDR3: CASSTSEGGAKNIQYF. CDR3 coding DNA: TGTGCCAGCTCGACAAGTGAAGGGGGCGCCAAAAACATTCAGTACTTC.

The CDR3 is CSASPGNTEAFF. The CDR3 DNA is TGCAGTGCTAGTCCCGGGAACACTGAAGCTTTCTTT. V gene TRBV20-1 combines with J gene TRBJ1-1; no definite D call. Germline V gene lookup returns CDR1 DFQATT and CDR2 SNEGSKA (reference sequence). V lost 3 bases and J lost 1, with 6 bases in between. The CDR3 is made up of 12 amino acids.

J is TRBJ2-5 and V is TRBV7-8; no clear D gene. The V end lost 0 bases, the J end lost 1 base, and 6 bases lay between the germline ends. The germline V gene encodes CDR1 SGHVS and CDR2 FQNEAQ. The CDR3 has 14 amino acids. The CDR3 region has the DNA TGTGCCAGCAGCTTAGCGGCAGGCCAAGAGACCCAGTACTTC. This translates into CASSLAAGQETQYF.

This clone was seen a few times. The chain couples TRBV7-9 to TRBJ2-1, with TRBD1 as a possible D gene (6 bases). In germline, CDR1 is SEHNR, CDR2 FQNEAQ (reference sequence). This CDR3 is built from 17 residues. Trimming stripped 2 bases from V and 7 bases from J, with 21 bases between. This CDR3 reads CASSLLTTGPRDNEQFF. In DNA, the CDR3 is TGTGCCAGCAGCTTACTGACGACAGGTCCCAGGGATAATGAGCAGTTCTTC.

The V call is TRBV4-3, the J call TRBJ1-4; 7 bases are a match to TRBD1. Germline CDR1 is LGHNA and CDR2 is YSLEER. The CDR3 extends over 17 amino acids. V dropped 4 bases and J dropped 0; count of bases not matched to a gene: 8. The CDR3 spells CASSLGGGTATNEKLFF. The CDR3 coding sequence is TGCGCCAGCAGCCTCGGCGGGGGGACAGCAACTAATGAAAAACTGTTTTTT.

V usage is TRBV3-1 (or the pseudogene TRBV3-2) and J usage is TRBJ2-2; 12 bases align to TRBD2. The ends lost 4 bases at V and 8 bases at J; junction bases unmatched: 2. Germline V gene data show CDR1 as LGHDT and CDR2 as YNNKEL (reference sequence). CDR3 length: 14 amino acids. The CDR3 sequence: CASSLTSGSGELFF. The CDR3 nucleotides read TGTGCCAGCAGCCTGACTAGCGGGAGTGGGGAGCTGTTTTTT.

In this sample, this clone turned up a few times. The gene calls are TRBV6-5 and TRBJ2-7; D is undetermined. Germline CDR1 and CDR2: MNHEY and SVGAGI. This CDR3 spans 12 amino acids. V lost 7 bases, J lost 0 bases, and 7 bases lay in between. CDR3 coding DNA: TGTGCCAGCACCCTACCCTCCTACGAGCAGTACTTC. Translated: CASTLPSYEQYF.

V is TRBV18 and J is TRBJ1-5, with TRBD1 identical over 7 bases. The CDR3 has 14 residues. CDR1 KGHSH and CDR2 LQKENI come from the germline V gene. V gave up 2 bases and J gave up 2 bases; unmatched junction bases: 0. CDR3 amino acids: CASSPGQGNQPQHF. The DNA of the CDR3 is TGTGCCAGCTCACCAGGACAGGGCAATCAGCCCCAGCATTTT.

J is TRBJ2-3 and V is TRBV27; D unclear. Trimming pared 5 bases from V and 1 base from J, leaving 13 bases between. CDR1 is MNHEY and CDR2 is SMNVEV in the germline V gene (reference sequence). The CDR3 is 15 amino acids. The CDR3 protein is CASSQLDPRTDTQYF. The CDR3 DNA follows: TGTGCCAGCAGTCAACTCGATCCTCGCACAGATACGCAGTATTTT.

The chain employs TRBV5-1 and TRBJ1-1, with D possibly TRBD1 on 5 matching bases. CDR1 and CDR2 (germline): SGHRS, YFSETQ. The V end was cut by 0 bases, the J end by 5 bases, with 17 bases between. The CDR3 consists of 16 residues. CDR3 in amino acids: CASSLAIGQGMTEAFF. CDR3 in DNA: TGCGCCAGCAGCTTGGCCATCGGGCAGGGAATGACTGAAGCTTTCTTT.

The chain recombines TRBV11-2 with TRBJ2-7, with D uncertain. The V end was cut by 5 bases, the J end by 2 bases, with 4 bases between. Germline assignment: CDR1 SGHAT and CDR2 FQNNGV. The CDR3 extends over 11 amino acids. CDR3 loop: CASSHTYEQYF. The CDR3 DNA follows: TGTGCCAGCAGCCACACCTACGAGCAGTACTTC. The variable domain in full, with the rest retrieved from reference TRBV11-2 and TRBJ2-7, is EAGVAQSPRYKIIEKRQSVAFWCNPISGHATLYWYQQILGQGPKLLIQFQNNGVVDDSQLPKDRFSAERLKGVDSTLKIQPAKLEDSAVYLCASSHTYEQYFGPGTRLTVT.

V gene TRBV5-1 combines with J gene TRBJ1-5; the D gene is possibly TRBD1 (6 bases). CDR3 size: 13 residues. From germline, CDR1 is SGHRS and CDR2 YFSETQ. Trimming cost V 0 bases and J 5 bases, with 6 bases left between them. The CDR3 DNA is TGCGCCAGCAGCTTGGCAGGGGATCAGCCCCAGCATTTT. Translated: CASSLAGDQPQHF.

This clone was seen a single time. The J gene is TRBJ2-1, the V gene TRBV7-8; 9 bases fit TRBD1. Per germline, CDR1 SGHVS and CDR2 FQNEAQ. The J segment lost 10 bases and the V segment lost 5 bases, leaving 9 bases of the junction unmatched. This CDR3 contains 14 residues. Here the CDR3 reads CASSRGQGIKEQFF. The CDR3 DNA reads TGTGCCAGCAGCCGAGGACAGGGGATTAAGGAGCAGTTCTTC.

The chain employs TRBV15 and TRBJ1-3; possibly TRBD1 for D (6 bases). Germline-derived CDR1 and CDR2 are LNHNV and YYDKDF (reference sequence). Trimming removed 1 base at V and 0 bases at J, with 13 bases between. This CDR3 region has 17 residues. The CDR3 region is CATSRVGTSNSGNTIYF. For the CDR3, the DNA is TGTGCCACCAGCAGAGTTGGGACATCTAACTCTGGAAACACCATATATTTT.

This chain joins TRBV11-2 and TRBJ2-7, with 9 bases lining up with TRBD1. The germline V gene encodes CDR1 SGHAT and CDR2 FQNNGV. Losses at the gene ends were 3 bases for V and 0 bases for J; bases not matched to a gene: 6. The CDR3 totals 16 residues. CDR3 bases: TGTGCCAGCAGCTTGACCGGACAGGGGACCTCCTACGAGCAGTACTTC. It yields the protein CASSLTGQGTSYEQYF.

The chain has TRBV30 and TRBJ1-2, with D hard to call. The CDR3 extends over 12 amino acids. Trimming left V 2 bases short and J 5 bases short, with 9 bases between. Germline V CDR1 and CDR2: GTSNPN, SVGIG (reference sequence). The CDR3 sequence is CAWSISAYGYTF. In DNA, the CDR3 is TGTGCCTGGAGTATCAGCGCATATGGCTACACCTTC.

The CDR3 DNA sequence: TGTGCCTGGAGAGGGACAGGGGGAGGTCAGCCCCAGCATTTT. This codes for CAWRGTGGGQPQHF. This rearrangement joins TRBV30 to TRBJ1-5; 11 bases are shared with TRBD1. J was trimmed by 6 bases and V by 3 bases; bases with no gene match: 4. CDR3 length: 14 amino acids. Germline CDR1 is GTSNPN and CDR2 is SVGIG (reference sequence).

The V call is TRBV11-3, the J call TRBJ1-4, with TRBD1 as a possible D gene (6 bases). This CDR3 spans 15 amino acids. Germline-derived CDR1 and CDR2 are SGHNT and YENEEA. The V end lost 5 bases, the J end lost 0 bases, and 10 bases lay between the germline ends. The CDR3 loop reads CASSREGATNEKLFF. CDR3 DNA sequence: TGTGCCAGCAGCCGTGAGGGGGCAACTAATGAAAAACTGTTTTTT.

Concerning this clone itself: Other DNA sequences in this sample translate to the same CDR3. CDR3 DNA sequence: TGCGCCAGCAGCTCAGGGGGATCCTACGAGCAGTACTTC. It codes for CASSSGGSYEQYF. The chain recombines TRBV5-1 with TRBJ2-7; TRBD1 matches 7 bases. Germline V gene lookup returns CDR1 SGHRS and CDR2 YFSETQ. J was trimmed by 1 base and V by 3 bases; bases with no gene match: 1. This CDR3 is built from 13 residues.

V usage is TRBV19 and J usage is TRBJ1-4, with TRBD1 matching 10 bases. The length of the CDR3 is 16 residues. The V gene's germline CDR1 is LNHDA and CDR2 SQIVND (reference sequence). J lost 7 bases, V lost 1 base, and 6 bases had no gene match. The CDR3 region has the DNA TGTGCCAGTAGTATAGCCCTGACAGGGGGCGGTGAAAAACTGTTTTTT. This codes for CASSIALTGGGEKLFF.

The chain is built from TRBV5-1 and TRBJ2-1, with TRBD1 as a possible D gene (6 bases). Per germline, CDR1 SGHRS and CDR2 YFSETQ. The CDR3 runs to 16 residues. V shed 3 bases and J shed 3 bases, with 16 bases lying between them. The CDR3 DNA sequence: TGCGCCAGCAGCTCGGAGACAGGCAGATACTACAATGAGCAGTTCTTC. Its protein product is CASSSETGRYYNEQFF.

V and J are TRBV6-5 and TRBJ1-3; the D is unclear. Between the trimmed V and J ends, which lost 4 bases and 0 bases, there was a span of 13 bases. There are 16 residues in the CDR3. Germline CDR1 reads MNHEY; CDR2 reads SVGAGI. Here the CDR3 DNA reads TGTGCCAGCAGTTCTTCATTACACCTCTCTGGAAACACCATATATTTT. Protein sequence: CASSSSLHLSGNTIYF.